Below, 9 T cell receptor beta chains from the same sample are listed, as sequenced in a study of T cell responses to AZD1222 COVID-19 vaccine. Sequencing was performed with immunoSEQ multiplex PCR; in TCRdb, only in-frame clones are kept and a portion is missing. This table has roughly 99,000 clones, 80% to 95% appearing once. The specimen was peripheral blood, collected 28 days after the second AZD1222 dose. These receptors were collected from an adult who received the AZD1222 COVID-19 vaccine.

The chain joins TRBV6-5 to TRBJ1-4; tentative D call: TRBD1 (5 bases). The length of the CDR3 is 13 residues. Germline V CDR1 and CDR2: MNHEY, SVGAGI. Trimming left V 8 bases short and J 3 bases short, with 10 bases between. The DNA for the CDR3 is TGTGCCAGCCGCAGGGATGCTAATGAAAAACTGTTTTTT. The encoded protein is CASRRDANEKLFF.

The DNA for the CDR3 is TGTGCCTGGAGCATAGAATGGGGGTCTGAAGCTTTCTTT. Protein: CAWSIEWGSEAFF. The chain has TRBV30 and TRBJ1-1, with D possibly being TRBD1 (5 bases). CDR1 is GTSNPN and CDR2 is SVGIG in the germline V gene (reference sequence). This CDR3 is 13 amino acids long. Deletions cut 3 bases from V and 6 bases from J, with 14 bases between.

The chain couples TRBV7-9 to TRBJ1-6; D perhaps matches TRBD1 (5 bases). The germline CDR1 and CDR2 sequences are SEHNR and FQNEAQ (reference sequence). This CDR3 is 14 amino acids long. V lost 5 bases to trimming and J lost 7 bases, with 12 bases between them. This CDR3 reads CASSVDSENSPLHF. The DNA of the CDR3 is TGTGCCAGCAGCGTCGACAGTGAAAATTCACCCCTCCACTTT.

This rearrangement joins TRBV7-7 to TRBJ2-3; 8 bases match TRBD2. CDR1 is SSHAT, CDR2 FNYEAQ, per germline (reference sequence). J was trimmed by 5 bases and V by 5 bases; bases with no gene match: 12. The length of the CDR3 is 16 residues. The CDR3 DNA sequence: TGTGCCAGCAGCCGCGCCCGAGCGGGAGTGGGAGATACGCAGTATTTT. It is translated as CASSRARAGVGDTQYF.

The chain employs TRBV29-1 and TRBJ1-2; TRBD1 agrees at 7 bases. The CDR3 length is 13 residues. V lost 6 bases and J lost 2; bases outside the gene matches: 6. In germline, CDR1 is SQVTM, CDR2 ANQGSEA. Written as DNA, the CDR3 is TGCAGCGTGGGGACAGCGGTGAACTATGGCTACACCTTC. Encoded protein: CSVGTAVNYGYTF. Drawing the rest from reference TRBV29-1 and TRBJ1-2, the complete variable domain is SAVISQKPSRDICQRGTSLTIQCQVDSQVTMMFWYRQQPGQSLTLIATANQGSEATYESGFVIDKFPISRPNLTFSTLTVSNMSPEDSSIYLCSVGTAVNYGYTFGSGTRLTVV.

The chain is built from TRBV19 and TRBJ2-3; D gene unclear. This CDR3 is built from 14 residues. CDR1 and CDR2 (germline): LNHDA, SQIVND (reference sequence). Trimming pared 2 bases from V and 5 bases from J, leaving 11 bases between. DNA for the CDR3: TGTGCCAGTAGTATACGAAGTTTGGGAGATACGCAGTATTTT. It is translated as CASSIRSLGDTQYF.

The CDR3 DNA sequence: TGCGCCAGCAGCCAACATGGACCGGGACAGGATAATTCACCCCTCCACTTT. This translates into CASSQHGPGQDNSPLHF. The chain combines TRBV4-3 with TRBJ1-6, with 8 bases aligning to TRBD1. CDR1 and CDR2 from the germline V gene are LGHNA and YSLEER. The junction had 8 bases not matched to a gene; V was cut back by 2 bases and J by 5 bases. The CDR3 consists of 17 residues.

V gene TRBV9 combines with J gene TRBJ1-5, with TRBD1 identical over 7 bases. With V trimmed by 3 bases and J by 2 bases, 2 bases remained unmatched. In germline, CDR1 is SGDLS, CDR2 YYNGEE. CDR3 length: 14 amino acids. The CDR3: CASSGTGGNQPQHF. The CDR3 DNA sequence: TGTGCCAGCAGCGGTACAGGGGGCAATCAGCCCCAGCATTTT.

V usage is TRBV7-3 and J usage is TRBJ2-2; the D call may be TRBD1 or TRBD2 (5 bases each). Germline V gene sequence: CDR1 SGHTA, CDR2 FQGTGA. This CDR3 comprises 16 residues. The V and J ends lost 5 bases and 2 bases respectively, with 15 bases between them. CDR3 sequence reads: CASSLDPGPNTGELFF. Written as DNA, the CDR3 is TGTGCCAGCAGCCTTGACCCGGGACCCAACACCGGGGAGCTGTTTTTT.